This TCR beta chain was sequenced during a study of circulating and synovial CD4+ cells in juvenile arthritis. Produced via immunoSEQ multiplex PCR; TCRdb's table is partial and in-frame only. Of about 30,000 clones detected, roughly 95% appear once; the ten largest clones hold 2.5% to 3.5%. The CDR3 contains 15 residues. The ends were cut back, 2 bases at V and 1 base at J, with 11 bases in the middle. Germline lookup yields CDR1 SGHAT and CDR2 FQNNGV. The chain employs TRBV11-2 and TRBJ1-1, with D unclear. What was sequenced was CD4+ T cells from blood. The sequence was collected from a human donor with juvenile idiopathic arthritis. CDR3 nucleotides: TGTGCCAGCAGCTTAATCCCATCCCCGAACACTGAAGCTTTCTTT. Protein product: CASSLIPSPNTEAFF.